This T cell receptor (beta chain) was obtained from a study of T cells in Graves' hyperthyroidism and ophthalmopathy. Study-level findings and limits: Classification by a 13 V-J model distinguished ophthalmopathy from stable hyperthyroidism.

Authors of the study amplified TCR beta CDR3 regions from RNA transcripts. Researchers ran a first-round RT-PCR on the TCR CDR3 using the HTBI primer set. Via MiXCR, TCRdb re-called the multiplex PCR reads, giving one row per CDR3 protein. The repertoire holds around 690,000 distinct CDR3 sequences, with roughly 17% as singletons. This clonotype was seen many times. Its cognate antigen is unknown. V lost 2 bases and J lost 4, with 12 bases in between. Germline-derived CDR1 and CDR2 are SGHRS and YFSETQ. This CDR3 contains 14 residues. Patients aged 18 to 65 had newly diagnosed hyperthyroidism of under 2 months' duration. Uncontrolled infections, other autoimmune diseases, pregnancy or lactation led to exclusion of patients. Diagnoses were made from clinical symptoms, serum measures (thyroxine and TRAb), thyroid ultrasound and orbital computed tomography.

The sample was blood. The source is a man over 45 with Graves' hyperthyroidism. The rearrangement links TRBV5-1 to TRBJ1-1, with D unclear. The CDR3 bases are TGCGCCAGCAGCTTTTCCCAACGGAGCACTGAAGCTTTCTTT. Translated: CASSFSQRSTEAFF.